This T cell receptor (beta chain) comes out of a study of control samples from healthy donors and cancer patients. Germline values: CDR1 MDHEN, CDR2 SYDVKM. The CDR3 length is 12 residues. Trimming took 4 bases from V and 8 from J, leaving 11 bases between them. Sequencing used immunoSEQ multiplex PCR; TCRdb keeps in-frame clones, though not all of them. This table has around 200,000 clones, 90% to 95% appearing once. The chain has TRBV28 and TRBJ1-2; a weak D match, TRBD1 (6 bases). The clonotype was recovered from a woman aged 25 to 39 in good health. What was sequenced was blood. Here the CDR3 reads CASSSGGGGYTF. The CDR3 coding sequence is TGTGCCAGCAGTTCCGGGGGCGGGGGCTACACCTTC.